This TCR beta chain was identified in a study of T cell changes during pregnancy in multiple sclerosis. The V segment lost 5 bases and the J segment 5 bases; nucleotides outside the gene matches: 8. The CDR3 runs to 14 residues. Germline CDR1 reads MNHEY; CDR2 reads SVGAGI. Sequencing used immunoSEQ multiplex PCR; TCRdb keeps in-frame clones, though not all of them. Among under 45,000 clones, 70% to 90% were seen once, and the ten largest hold more than 0.55%. This clone was seen just once. This chain connects TRBV6-5 to TRBJ1-1, with 7 nucleotides matching TRBD1. The clonotype was recovered from a female donor with multiple sclerosis, enrolled in a pregnancy study. The source was CD4+ T cells from peripheral blood mononuclear cells, collected in the first trimester of pregnancy. CDR3 in amino acids: CASSTTAQGTEAFF. The CDR3 bases are TGTGCCAGCAGTACCACCGCACAGGGGACTGAAGCTTTCTTT.